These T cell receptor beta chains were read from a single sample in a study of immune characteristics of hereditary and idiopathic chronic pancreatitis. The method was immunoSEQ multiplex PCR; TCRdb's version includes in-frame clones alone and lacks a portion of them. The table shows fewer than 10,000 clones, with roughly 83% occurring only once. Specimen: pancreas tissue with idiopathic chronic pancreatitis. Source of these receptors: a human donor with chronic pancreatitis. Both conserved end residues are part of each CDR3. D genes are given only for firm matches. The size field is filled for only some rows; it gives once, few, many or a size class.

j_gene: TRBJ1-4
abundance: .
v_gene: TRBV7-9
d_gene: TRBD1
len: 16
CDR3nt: TGTGCCAGCAGCCACCCGCTGGGACAGGGAAATGAAAAACTGTTTTTT
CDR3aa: CASSHPLGQGNEKLFF

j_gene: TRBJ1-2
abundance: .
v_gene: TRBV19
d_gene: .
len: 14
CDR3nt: TGTGCCAGTAGTTCCGCCCGGATGAACTATGGCTACACCTTC
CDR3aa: CASSSARMNYGYTF

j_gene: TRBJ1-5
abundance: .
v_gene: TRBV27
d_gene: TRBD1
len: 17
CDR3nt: TGTGCCAGCAGACTGGGACAGTCCCGCTATAGCAATCAGCCCCAGCATTTT
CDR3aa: CASRLGQSRYSNQPQHF

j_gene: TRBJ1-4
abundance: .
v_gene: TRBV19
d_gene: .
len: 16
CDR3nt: TGTGCCAGTAGTATAGACGGGGGAGGTTGGAATGAAAAACTGTTTTTT
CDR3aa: CASSIDGGGWNEKLFF

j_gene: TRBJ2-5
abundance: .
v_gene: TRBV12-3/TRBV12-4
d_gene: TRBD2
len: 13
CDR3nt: TGTGCCAGCAACTGGGGGGGGAGGGAGACCCAGTACTTC
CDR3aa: CASNWGGRETQYF

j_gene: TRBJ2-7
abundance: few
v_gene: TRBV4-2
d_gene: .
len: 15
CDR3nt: TGTGCCAGCAGCCCACTGGGTGATAAAACCTACGAGCAGTACTTC
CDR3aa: CASSPLGDKTYEQYF

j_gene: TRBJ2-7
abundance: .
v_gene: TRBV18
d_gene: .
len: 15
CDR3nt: TGTGCCAGCTCACCACAAACGGATAGCTCCTACGAGCAGTACTTC
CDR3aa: CASSPQTDSSYEQYF

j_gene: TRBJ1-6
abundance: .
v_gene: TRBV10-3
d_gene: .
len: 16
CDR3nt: TGTGCCATCAGTGAGACTGAGGGATCCTATAATTCACCCCTCCACTTT
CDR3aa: CAISETEGSYNSPLHF

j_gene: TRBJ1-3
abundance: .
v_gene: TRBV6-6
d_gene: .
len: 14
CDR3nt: TGTGCCAGCAGTCAACAGGGCTCTGGAAACACCATATATTTT
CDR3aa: CASSQQGSGNTIYF

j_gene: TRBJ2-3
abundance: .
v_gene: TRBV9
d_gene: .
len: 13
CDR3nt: TGTGCCAGCAGCGTAGAAGTTTTAGACGAGGAGTATTTT
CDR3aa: CASSVEVLDEEYF

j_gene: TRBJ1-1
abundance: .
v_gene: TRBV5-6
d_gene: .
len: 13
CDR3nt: TGTGCCAGCAGCGCCGACTGGAACACTGAAGCTTTCTTT
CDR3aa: CASSADWNTEAFF

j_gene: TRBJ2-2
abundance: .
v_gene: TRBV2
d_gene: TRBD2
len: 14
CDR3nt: TGTGCCAGCAGTCGGGGGGTAGGCACCGGGGAGCTGTTTTTT
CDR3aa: CASSRGVGTGELFF

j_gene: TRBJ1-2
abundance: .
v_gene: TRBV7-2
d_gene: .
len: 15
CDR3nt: TGTGCCAGCAGCTTGACAGCCGGGGGTAACTATGGCTACACCTTC
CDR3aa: CASSLTAGGNYGYTF

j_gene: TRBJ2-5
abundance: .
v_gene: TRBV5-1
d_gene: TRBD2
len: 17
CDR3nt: TGCGCCAGCAGCTTGCTCGGGGGGAGTGCGTCCCAAGAGACCCAGTACTTC
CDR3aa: CASSLLGGSASQETQYF

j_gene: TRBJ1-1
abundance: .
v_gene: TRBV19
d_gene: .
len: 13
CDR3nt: TGTGCCAGTCGAAAAGACAGGATAACTGAAGCTTTCTTT
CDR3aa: CASRKDRITEAFF

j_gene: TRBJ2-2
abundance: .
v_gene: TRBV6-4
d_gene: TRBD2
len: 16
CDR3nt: TGTGCCAGCAGTGTTAGCGGGGACTTAAACACCGGGGAGCTGTTTTTT
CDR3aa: CASSVSGDLNTGELFF

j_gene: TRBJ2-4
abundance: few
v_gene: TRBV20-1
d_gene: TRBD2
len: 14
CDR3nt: TGCAGTGCTAGTGGGCGGGGGGCCGAAAACATTCAGTACTTC
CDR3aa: CSASGRGAENIQYF

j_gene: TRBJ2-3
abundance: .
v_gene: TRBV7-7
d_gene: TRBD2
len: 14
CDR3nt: TGTGCTAGCAGCTCCGGGACTAGCGCGGATACGCAGTATTTT
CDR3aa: CASSSGTSADTQYF

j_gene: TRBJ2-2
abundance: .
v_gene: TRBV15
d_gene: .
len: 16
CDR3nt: TGTGCCACCAGCAGATACCAGGAGGTTAACACCGGGGAGCTGTTTTTT
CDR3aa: CATSRYQEVNTGELFF

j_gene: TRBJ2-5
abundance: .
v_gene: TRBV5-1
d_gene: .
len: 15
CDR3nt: TGCGCCAGCAGCTTGGGTTCAGGGCCACAAGAGACCCAGTACTTC
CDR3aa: CASSLGSGPQETQYF

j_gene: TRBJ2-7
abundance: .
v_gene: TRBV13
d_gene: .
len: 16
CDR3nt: TGTGCCAGCAGCTTAAAGGCTGCAGGGGTTTATGGCGAGCAGTACTTC
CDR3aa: CASSLKAAGVYGEQYF

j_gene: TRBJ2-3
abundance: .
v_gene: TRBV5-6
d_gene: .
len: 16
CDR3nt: TGTGCCAGCAGCTTTCGCGGCCAACCTAGCACAGATACGCAGTATTTT
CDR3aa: CASSFRGQPSTDTQYF

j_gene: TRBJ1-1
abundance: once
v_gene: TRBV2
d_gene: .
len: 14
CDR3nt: TGTGCCAGCAGTGAAACGTCAGGGGCGGTTGAAGCTTTCTTT
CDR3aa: CASSETSGAVEAFF

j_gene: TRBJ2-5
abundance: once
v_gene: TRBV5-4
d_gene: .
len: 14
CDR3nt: TGTGCCAGCAGCCTCGATTTGGAACAAGAGACCCAGTACTTC
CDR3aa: CASSLDLEQETQYF

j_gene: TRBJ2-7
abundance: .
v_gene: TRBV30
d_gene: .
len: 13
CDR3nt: TGTGCCTGGAGTGTAATTCTTTACTACGAGCAGTACTTC
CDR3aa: CAWSVILYYEQYF

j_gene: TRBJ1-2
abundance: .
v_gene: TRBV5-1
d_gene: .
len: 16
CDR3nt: TGCGCCAGCAGCTTACATTTTGGGACCGAAAACTATGGCTACACCTTC
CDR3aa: CASSLHFGTENYGYTF

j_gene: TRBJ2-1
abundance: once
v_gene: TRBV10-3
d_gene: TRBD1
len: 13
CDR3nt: TGTGCCATCAAAGGACAGGGTCGTGGTGAGCAGTTCTTC
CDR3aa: CAIKGQGRGEQFF

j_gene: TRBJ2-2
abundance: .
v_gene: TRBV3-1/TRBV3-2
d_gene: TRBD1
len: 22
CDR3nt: TGTGCCAGCAGCCACCTACTCCCGTTAGCCGGGACAGGGGGCCTTCTGGGCGGGGAGCTGTTTTTT
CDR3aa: CASSHLLPLAGTGGLLGGELFF

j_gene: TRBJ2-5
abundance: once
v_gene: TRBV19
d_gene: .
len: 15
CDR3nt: TGTGCCAGTAGTATTTCTTGGGCAATTAAAGAGACCCAGTACTTC
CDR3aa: CASSISWAIKETQYF

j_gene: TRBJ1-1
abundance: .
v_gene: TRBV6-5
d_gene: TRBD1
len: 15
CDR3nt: TGTGCCAGCAGTTACTCGACAGGGAGGACCACTGAAGCTTTCTTT
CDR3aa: CASSYSTGRTTEAFF

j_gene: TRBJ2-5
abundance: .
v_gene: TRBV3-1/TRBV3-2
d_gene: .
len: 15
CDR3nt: TGTGCCAGCAGCCAAATTTGGGGAGAAGGGGAGACCCAGTACTTC
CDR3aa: CASSQIWGEGETQYF

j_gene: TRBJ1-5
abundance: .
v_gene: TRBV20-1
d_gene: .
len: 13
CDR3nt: TGCAGTGCTAGTACGGGTACGGATCAGCCCCAGCATTTT
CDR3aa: CSASTGTDQPQHF

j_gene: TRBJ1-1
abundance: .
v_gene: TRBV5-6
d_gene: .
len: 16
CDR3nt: TGTGCCAGCAGCTTTATGTCCCGGACAGTGAACACTGAAGCTTTCTTT
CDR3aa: CASSFMSRTVNTEAFF

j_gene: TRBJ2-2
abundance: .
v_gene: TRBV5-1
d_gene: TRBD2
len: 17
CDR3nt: TGCGCCAGCAGCTTGGGCCGGGGACTAGCGGGGACCGGGGAGCTGTTTTTT
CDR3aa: CASSLGRGLAGTGELFF

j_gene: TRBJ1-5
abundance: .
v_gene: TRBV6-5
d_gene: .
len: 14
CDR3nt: TGTGCCAGCAGACCCGGGACCTCCAATCAGCCCCAGCATTTT
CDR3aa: CASRPGTSNQPQHF

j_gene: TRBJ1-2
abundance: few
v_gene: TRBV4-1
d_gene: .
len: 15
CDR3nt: TGCGCCAGCAGCCAAGGAGGTGACAGAACCTATGGCTACACCTTC
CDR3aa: CASSQGGDRTYGYTF

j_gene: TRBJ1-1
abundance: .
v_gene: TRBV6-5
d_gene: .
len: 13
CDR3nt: TGTGCCAGCAGTTATAGGTTGAACACTGAAGCTTTCTTT
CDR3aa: CASSYRLNTEAFF

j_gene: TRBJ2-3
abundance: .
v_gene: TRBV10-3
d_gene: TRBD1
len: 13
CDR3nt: TGTGCCACCTCCCCTGGACAGGGCGATACGCAGTATTTT
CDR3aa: CATSPGQGDTQYF

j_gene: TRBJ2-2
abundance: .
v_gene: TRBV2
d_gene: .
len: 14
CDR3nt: TGTGCCAGCCAGCCCCTCCAGAACACCGGGGAGCTGTTTTTT
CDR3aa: CASQPLQNTGELFF

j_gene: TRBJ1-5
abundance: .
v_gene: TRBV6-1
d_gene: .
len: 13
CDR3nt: TGTGCCAGCAGGCTTTTTTCGTATCAGCCCCAGCATTTT
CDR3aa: CASRLFSYQPQHF

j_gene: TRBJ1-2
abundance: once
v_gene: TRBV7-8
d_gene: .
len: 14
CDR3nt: TGTGCCAGCAGCGCTACAGGGCTTCACTATGGCTACACCTTC
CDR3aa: CASSATGLHYGYTF

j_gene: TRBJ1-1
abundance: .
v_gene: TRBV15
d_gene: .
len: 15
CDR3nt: TGTGCCACCAGCAGAGATAATTCGGGGGGAACTGAAGCTTTCTTT
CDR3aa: CATSRDNSGGTEAFF

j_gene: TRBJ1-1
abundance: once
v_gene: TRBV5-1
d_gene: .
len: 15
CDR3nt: TGCGCCAGCAGCTTGGGGGGGACAAAAGGAACTGAAGCTTTCTTT
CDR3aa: CASSLGGTKGTEAFF

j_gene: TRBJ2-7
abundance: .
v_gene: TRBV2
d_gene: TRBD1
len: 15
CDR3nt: TGTGCCAGCATCTCGCCACAGGGGCTATCCTACGAGCAGTACTTC
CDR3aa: CASISPQGLSYEQYF

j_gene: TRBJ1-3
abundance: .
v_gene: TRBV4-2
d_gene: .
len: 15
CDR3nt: TGTGCCAGCAGCCAAGATAACATCTCTGGAAACACCATATATTTT
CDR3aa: CASSQDNISGNTIYF

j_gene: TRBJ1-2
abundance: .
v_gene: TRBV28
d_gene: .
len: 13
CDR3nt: TGTGCCAGCAGCTTAGACAGTGTCTATGGCTACACCTTC
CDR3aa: CASSLDSVYGYTF

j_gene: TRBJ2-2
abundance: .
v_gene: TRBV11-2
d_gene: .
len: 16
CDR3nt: TGTGCCAGCAGCCTCACGCGGAGGGAAAACACCGGGGAGCTGTTTTTT
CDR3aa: CASSLTRRENTGELFF

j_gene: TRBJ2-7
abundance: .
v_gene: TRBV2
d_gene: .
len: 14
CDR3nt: TGTGCCAGCAGTGGACTAGGGGGGGCGGCCGAGCAGTACTTC
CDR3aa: CASSGLGGAAEQYF

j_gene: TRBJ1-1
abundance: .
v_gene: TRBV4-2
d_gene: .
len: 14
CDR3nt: TGTGCCAGCAGCCAAGAACGACTGTACACTGAAGCTTTCTTT
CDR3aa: CASSQERLYTEAFF